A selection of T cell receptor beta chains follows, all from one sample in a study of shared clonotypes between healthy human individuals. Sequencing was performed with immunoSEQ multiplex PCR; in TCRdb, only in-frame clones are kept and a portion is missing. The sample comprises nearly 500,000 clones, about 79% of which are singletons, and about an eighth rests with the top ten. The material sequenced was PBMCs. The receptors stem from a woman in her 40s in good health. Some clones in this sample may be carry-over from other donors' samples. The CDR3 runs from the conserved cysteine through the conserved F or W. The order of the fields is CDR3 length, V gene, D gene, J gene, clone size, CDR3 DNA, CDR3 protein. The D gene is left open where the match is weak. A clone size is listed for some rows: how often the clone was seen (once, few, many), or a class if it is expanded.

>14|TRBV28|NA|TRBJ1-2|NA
TGTGCCAGCAGTTTACCAGGGGTGTCATATGGCTACACCTTC
CASSLPGVSYGYTF
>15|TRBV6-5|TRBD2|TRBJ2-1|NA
TGTGCCAGCACCAAACTAGCGGGAGGTTTCACTGAGCAGTTCTTC
CASTKLAGGFTEQFF
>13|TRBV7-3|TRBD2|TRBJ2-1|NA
TGTGCCAGCAGCCCCGGGGGGGCAGCTGAGCAGTTCTTC
CASSPGGAAEQFF
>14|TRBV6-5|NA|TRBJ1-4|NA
TGTGCCGGCAAGAAGGGTTTTGCTAATGAAAAACTGTTTTTT
CAGKKGFANEKLFF
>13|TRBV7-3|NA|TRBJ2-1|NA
TGTGCCAGCAGCTTAACACGTAACAATGAGCAGTTCTTC
CASSLTRNNEQFF
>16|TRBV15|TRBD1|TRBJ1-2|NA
TGTGCCACCAGCAGAGCGGGACAGGGGGAGGTGGATGGCTACACCTTC
CATSRAGQGEVDGYTF
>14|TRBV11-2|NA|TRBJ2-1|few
TGTGCCAGCAGCCCCCTCTTGGGGTTGGGTGAGCAGTTCTTC
CASSPLLGLGEQFF
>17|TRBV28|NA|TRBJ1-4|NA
TGTGCCAGCAGTTTCCCACCTCTGACAGGAGGTAATGAAAAACTGTTTTTT
CASSFPPLTGGNEKLFF
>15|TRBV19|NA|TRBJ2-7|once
TGTGCCAGTAGTCCCCTAGCGAACTCCCCCTCAGAGCAGTACTTC
CASSPLANSPSEQYF
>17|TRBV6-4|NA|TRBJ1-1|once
TGTGCCAGCAGTGGCACTCTAACACGACACCTTAACACTGAAGCTTTCTTT
CASSGTLTRHLNTEAFF
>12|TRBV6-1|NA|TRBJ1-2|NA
TGTGCCAGCAGTTTCGGGGTTGATGGCTACACCTTC
CASSFGVDGYTF
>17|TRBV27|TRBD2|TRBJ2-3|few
TGTGCCAGCAGTTTTAGAGCGGGAGGGCCCGACACAGATACGCAGTATTTT
CASSFRAGGPDTDTQYF
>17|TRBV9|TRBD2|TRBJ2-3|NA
TGTGCCAGCAGCGTAATGGGCGGACTAGCGGGAGCAGATACGCAGTATTTT
CASSVMGGLAGADTQYF
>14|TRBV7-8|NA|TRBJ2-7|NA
TGTGCCAGCAGCACAGGACAGTATTCCTACGAGCAGTACTTC
CASSTGQYSYEQYF
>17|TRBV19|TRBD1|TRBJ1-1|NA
TGTGCCAGTTGCCGAGACAGGGGGCGCAGGTTGGGCACTGAAGCTTTCTTT
CASCRDRGRRLGTEAFF
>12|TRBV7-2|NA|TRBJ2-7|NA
TGTGCCAGCAGCTTACAGGGCTACGAGCAGTACTTC
CASSLQGYEQYF
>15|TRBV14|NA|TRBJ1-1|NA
TGTGCCAGCAGCCCTCGTGGACGGAGGGGTACTGAAGCTTTCTTT
CASSPRGRRGTEAFF
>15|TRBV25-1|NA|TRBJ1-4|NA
TGTGCCAGCAGTGAAGGCACGGGACTCAATGAAAAACTGTTTTTT
CASSEGTGLNEKLFF
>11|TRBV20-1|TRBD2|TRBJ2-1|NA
TGCAGTGCTAGCCTAGCGGGAGTTTCGGTCTTC
CSASLAGVSVF
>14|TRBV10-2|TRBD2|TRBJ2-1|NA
TGCGCCAGCAGTCCTAGCGGGAGTATCAATGAGCAGTTCTTC
CASSPSGSINEQFF
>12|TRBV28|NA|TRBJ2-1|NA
TGTGCCAGCAGCCATACTAGTGCTGAGCAGTTCTTC
CASSHTSAEQFF
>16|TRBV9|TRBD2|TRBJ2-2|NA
TGTGCCAGCAGCGTAGCGGGACTAGGTACCACCGGGGAGCTGTTTTTT
CASSVAGLGTTGELFF
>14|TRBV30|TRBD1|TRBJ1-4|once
TGTGCCTGGAGCCGCACAGGGGGCCAAGAAAAACTGTTTTTT
CAWSRTGGQEKLFF
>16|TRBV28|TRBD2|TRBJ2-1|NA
TGTGCCAGCAGTTTAACCCCTAGCGGGAGAGTTAATGAGCAGTTCTTC
CASSLTPSGRVNEQFF
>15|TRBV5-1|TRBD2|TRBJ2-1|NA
TGCGCCAGCAGCGCCGGACTAGCGGGATTCAATGAGCAGTTCTTC
CASSAGLAGFNEQFF
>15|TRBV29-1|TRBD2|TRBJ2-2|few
TGCAGCGCCGGGACTAGCGGGTCGAACACCGGGGAGCTGTTTTTT
CSAGTSGSNTGELFF
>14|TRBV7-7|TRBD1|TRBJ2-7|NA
TGTGCTAGCAGCTTATATCAGGGGGCGCTCGAGCAGTACTTC
CASSLYQGALEQYF
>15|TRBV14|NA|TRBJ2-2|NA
TGTGCCAGCAGCGCACGCCTCGGGGCAGCCGGGGAGCTGTTTTTT
CASSARLGAAGELFF
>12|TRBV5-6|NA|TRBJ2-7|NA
TGTGCCAGCAGCTTGGCTTGGGAGAAGCAGTACTTC
CASSLAWEKQYF
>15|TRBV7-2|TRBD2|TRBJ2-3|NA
TGTGCCAGCAGCTCCCGGGGGGGGCACACAGATACGCAGTATTTT
CASSSRGGHTDTQYF
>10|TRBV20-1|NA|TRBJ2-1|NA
TGCAGTGCTAGGGACAGTAGTCAGTTCTTC
CSARDSSQFF